Listed below are T cell receptor beta chains from one sample, sequenced in a study of post-analysis software for immune sequencing data. TCRdb reanalysed the PCR reads using MiXCR and keeps one entry per CDR3 protein. This table has fewer than 850,000 distinct CDR3 sequences, roughly 30% appearing once. The specimen was blood. The receptors come from a girl under 18 with multiple sclerosis. Both conserved end residues are part of each CDR3. The order of the fields is clone size, J gene, D gene, V gene, CDR3 DNA, CDR3 protein. D genes are given only for firm matches. Not every row has a clone size; where given, it reads once, few, many or a size class.

abundance: many
j_gene: TRBJ2-3
d_gene: .
v_gene: TRBV6-5
CDR3nt: TGTGCCAGCAGTTTCGTAGATACGCAGTATTTT
CDR3aa: CASSFVDTQYF

abundance: .
j_gene: TRBJ1-1
d_gene: .
v_gene: TRBV9
CDR3nt: TGTGCCAGCAGCGCCCTGGGGGGGCTCGCTGAAGCTTTCTTT
CDR3aa: CASSALGGLAEAFF

abundance: .
j_gene: TRBJ2-1
d_gene: .
v_gene: TRBV10-3
CDR3nt: TGTGCCATGGGACGAGCGAATGAGCAGTTCTTC
CDR3aa: CAMGRANEQFF

abundance: .
j_gene: TRBJ2-1
d_gene: TRBD2
v_gene: TRBV28
CDR3nt: TGTGCCAGCAGTCACTTATTTGGACTAGCGGGAGAAAATGAGCAGTTCTTC
CDR3aa: CASSHLFGLAGENEQFF

abundance: .
j_gene: TRBJ2-1
d_gene: TRBD2
v_gene: TRBV3-1
CDR3nt: TGTGCCAGCAGTCCCCCCGCTACTAGCGGGAGGGCGGATGAGCAGTTCTTC
CDR3aa: CASSPPATSGRADEQFF

abundance: .
j_gene: TRBJ1-1
d_gene: TRBD1
v_gene: TRBV5-1
CDR3nt: TGCGCCAGCAGCTTGGAGACAGGGGTGGTCATGAACACTGAAGCTTTCTTT
CDR3aa: CASSLETGVVMNTEAFF

abundance: .
j_gene: TRBJ1-5
d_gene: .
v_gene: TRBV7-6
CDR3nt: TGTGCCAGCAGCCTAGCACCAGGGGAGAGGCCCCAGCATTTT
CDR3aa: CASSLAPGERPQHF

abundance: many
j_gene: TRBJ2-5
d_gene: .
v_gene: TRBV24-1
CDR3nt: TGTGCCACCAGTGACAGAAGGGAGACCCAGTACTTC
CDR3aa: CATSDRRETQYF

abundance: few
j_gene: TRBJ1-1
d_gene: .
v_gene: TRBV4-1
CDR3nt: TGCGCCAGCAGCTATCTAGGGGACACTGAAGCTTTCTTT
CDR3aa: CASSYLGDTEAFF

abundance: many
j_gene: TRBJ2-1
d_gene: TRBD1
v_gene: TRBV12-3/TRBV12-4
CDR3nt: TGTGCCAGCAGTTCCACAGGGGACCCCTCCTACAATGAGCAGTTCTTC
CDR3aa: CASSSTGDPSYNEQFF

abundance: few
j_gene: TRBJ1-2
d_gene: TRBD1
v_gene: TRBV12-3/TRBV12-4
CDR3nt: TGTGCCAGCAGTATGACAGGGGCCTATGGCTACACCTTC
CDR3aa: CASSMTGAYGYTF

abundance: few
j_gene: TRBJ2-5
d_gene: TRBD2
v_gene: TRBV20-1
CDR3nt: TGCAGTGCCACGACTAGCGGGGCACCACTCCAAGAGACCCAGTACTTC
CDR3aa: CSATTSGAPLQETQYF

abundance: few
j_gene: TRBJ1-1
d_gene: TRBD1
v_gene: TRBV12-3/TRBV12-4
CDR3nt: TGTGCCAGCAGTCCCGGAGGGGGCTGGACTGAAGCTTTCTTT
CDR3aa: CASSPGGGWTEAFF

abundance: .
j_gene: TRBJ2-5
d_gene: .
v_gene: TRBV11-2
CDR3nt: TGTGCCAGCAGCTCCGAGGGGGAGACCCAGTACTTC
CDR3aa: CASSSEGETQYF

abundance: .
j_gene: TRBJ1-2
d_gene: .
v_gene: TRBV25-1
CDR3nt: TGTGCCAGCAGTGAAGAGGGCCCTCATTCTGGGTATGGCTACACCTTC
CDR3aa: CASSEEGPHSGYGYTF

abundance: .
j_gene: TRBJ2-4
d_gene: TRBD1
v_gene: TRBV6-1
CDR3nt: TGTGCCAGCACCGGACAGGGGTTGAGTGAGCAGTACTTC
CDR3aa: CASTGQGLSEQYF

abundance: few
j_gene: TRBJ1-5
d_gene: .
v_gene: TRBV6-5
CDR3nt: TGTGCCAGCAGGGGGGTAGGGGGAAGCAATCAGCCCCAGCATTTT
CDR3aa: CASRGVGGSNQPQHF

abundance: .
j_gene: TRBJ1-4
d_gene: .
v_gene: TRBV7-9
CDR3nt: TGTGCCAGCAGCTCCGACAGGACGGAAAAACTGTTTTTT
CDR3aa: CASSSDRTEKLFF

abundance: .
j_gene: TRBJ2-3
d_gene: .
v_gene: TRBV28
CDR3nt: TGTGCCACCATTCAATTGAGGGACACGCAGTATTTT
CDR3aa: CATIQLRDTQYF

abundance: few
j_gene: TRBJ2-7
d_gene: .
v_gene: TRBV20-1
CDR3nt: TGCAGTGCTAGAGTCGCTAGCCAAAGCTCCTACGAGCAGTACTTC
CDR3aa: CSARVASQSSYEQYF

abundance: few
j_gene: TRBJ2-1
d_gene: TRBD2
v_gene: TRBV12-3/TRBV12-4
CDR3nt: TGTGCCAGCAGGTCCCCTCTAAGCGGGAGTGTTGAGCAGTTCTTC
CDR3aa: CASRSPLSGSVEQFF

abundance: .
j_gene: TRBJ2-5
d_gene: .
v_gene: TRBV4-1
CDR3nt: TGCGCCAGCAGCCAATGGCCCCCTCCGGGACGACCAGAGACCCAGTACTTC
CDR3aa: CASSQWPPPGRPETQYF

abundance: many
j_gene: TRBJ2-3
d_gene: TRBD2
v_gene: TRBV29-1
CDR3nt: TGCAGCGGCCGTCTAGCGGTTAGCACAGATACGCAGTATTTT
CDR3aa: CSGRLAVSTDTQYF

abundance: .
j_gene: TRBJ2-1
d_gene: TRBD1
v_gene: TRBV5-1
CDR3nt: TGCGCCAGCAGCCTCGGGACAGGGGGCGGGAGGGTCTACAATGAGCAGTTCTTC
CDR3aa: CASSLGTGGGRVYNEQFF

abundance: few
j_gene: TRBJ2-7
d_gene: TRBD1
v_gene: TRBV29-1
CDR3nt: TGCAGCGTTGTAGACCCGACAGGGCGCGAGCAGTACTTC
CDR3aa: CSVVDPTGREQYF

abundance: .
j_gene: TRBJ2-7
d_gene: TRBD1
v_gene: TRBV20-1
CDR3nt: TGCAGTGCTAGGTTCACAGGGGTATCCGAGCAGTACTTC
CDR3aa: CSARFTGVSEQYF

abundance: many
j_gene: TRBJ2-5
d_gene: .
v_gene: TRBV29-1
CDR3nt: TGCAGCGTTGAAGATCGCCTAGAAGTGCTGTCCGTAGAGACCCAGTACTTC
CDR3aa: CSVEDRLEVLSVETQYF

abundance: .
j_gene: TRBJ1-2
d_gene: .
v_gene: TRBV20-1
CDR3nt: TGCAGTACCCACGAGACATCCTATGGCTACACCTTC
CDR3aa: CSTHETSYGYTF

abundance: few
j_gene: TRBJ2-7
d_gene: TRBD1
v_gene: TRBV5-5
CDR3nt: TGTGCCAGCAGCCTACGACAGGGCCTGCGAAACCACTCCTACGAGCAGTACTTC
CDR3aa: CASSLRQGLRNHSYEQYF

abundance: once
j_gene: TRBJ1-1
d_gene: .
v_gene: TRBV7-9
CDR3nt: TGTGCCGCTATCCCCCGTTTTGGTGAAGCTTTCTTT
CDR3aa: CAAIPRFGEAFF

abundance: .
j_gene: TRBJ2-3
d_gene: TRBD2
v_gene: TRBV27
CDR3nt: TGTGCCAGCAGGGGACTAGCGGGGGTGCTGAGCACAGATACGCAGTATTTT
CDR3aa: CASRGLAGVLSTDTQYF

abundance: few
j_gene: TRBJ2-1
d_gene: .
v_gene: TRBV7-7
CDR3nt: TGTGCTAGCAGCTTTTACCCCTCTGGTGAGCAGTTCTTC
CDR3aa: CASSFYPSGEQFF